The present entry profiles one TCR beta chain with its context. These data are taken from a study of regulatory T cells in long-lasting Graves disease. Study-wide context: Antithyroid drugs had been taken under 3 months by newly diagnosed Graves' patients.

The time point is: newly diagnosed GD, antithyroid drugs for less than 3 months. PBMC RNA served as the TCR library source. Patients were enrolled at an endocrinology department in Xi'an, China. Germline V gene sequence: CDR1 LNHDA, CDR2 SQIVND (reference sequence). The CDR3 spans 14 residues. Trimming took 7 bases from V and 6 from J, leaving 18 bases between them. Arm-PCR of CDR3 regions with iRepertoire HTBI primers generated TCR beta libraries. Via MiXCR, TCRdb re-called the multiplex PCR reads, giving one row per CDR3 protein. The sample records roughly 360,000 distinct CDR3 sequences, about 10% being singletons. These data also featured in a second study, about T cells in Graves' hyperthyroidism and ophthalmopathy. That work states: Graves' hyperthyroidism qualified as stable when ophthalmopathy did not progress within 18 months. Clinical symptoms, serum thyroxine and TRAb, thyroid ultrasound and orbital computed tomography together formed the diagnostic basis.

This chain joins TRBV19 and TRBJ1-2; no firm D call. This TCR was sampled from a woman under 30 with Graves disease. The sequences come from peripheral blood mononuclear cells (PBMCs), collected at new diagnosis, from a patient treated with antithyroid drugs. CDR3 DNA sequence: TGTGCCAGTACTAAGGGATACAGAGGTCATGGCTACACCTTC. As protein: CASTKGYRGHGYTF.